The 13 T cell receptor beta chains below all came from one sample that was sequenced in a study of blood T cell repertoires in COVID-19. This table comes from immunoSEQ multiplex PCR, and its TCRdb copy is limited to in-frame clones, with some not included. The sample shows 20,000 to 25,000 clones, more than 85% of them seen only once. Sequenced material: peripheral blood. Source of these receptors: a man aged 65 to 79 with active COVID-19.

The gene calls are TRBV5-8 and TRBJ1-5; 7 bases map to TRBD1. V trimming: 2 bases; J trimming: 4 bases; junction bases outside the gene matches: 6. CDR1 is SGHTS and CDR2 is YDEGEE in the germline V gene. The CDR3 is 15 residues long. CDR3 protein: CASSFTSQGNQPQHF. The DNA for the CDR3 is TGTGCCAGCAGCTTCACGTCACAGGGGAATCAGCCCCAGCATTTT.

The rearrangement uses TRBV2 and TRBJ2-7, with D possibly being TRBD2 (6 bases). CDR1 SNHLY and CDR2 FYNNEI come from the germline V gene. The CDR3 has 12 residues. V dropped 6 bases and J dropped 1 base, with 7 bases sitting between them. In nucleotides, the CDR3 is TGTGCCAGCAGGGGAGGATCCTACGAGCAGTACTTC. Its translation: CASRGGSYEQYF. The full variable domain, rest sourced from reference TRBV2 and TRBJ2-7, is EPEVTQTPSHQVTQMGQEVILRCVPISNHLYFYWYRQILGQKVEFLVSFYNNEISEKSEIFDDQFSVERPDGSNFTLKIRSTKLEDSAMYFCASRGGSYEQYFGPGTRLTVT.

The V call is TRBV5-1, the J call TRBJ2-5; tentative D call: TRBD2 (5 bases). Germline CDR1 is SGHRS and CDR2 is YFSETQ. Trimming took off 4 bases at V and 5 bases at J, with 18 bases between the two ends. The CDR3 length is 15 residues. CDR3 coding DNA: TGCGCCAGCAGCGAAACTCAGAAGGGCGGGGAGACCCAGTACTTC. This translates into CASSETQKGGETQYF.

CDR3 loop: CASSFLQRETEAFF. As DNA, the CDR3 is TGTGCCAGCAGCTTCCTGCAACGGGAGACTGAAGCTTTCTTT. V usage is TRBV7-9 and J usage is TRBJ1-1; D is undetermined. V was pared by 3 bases and J by 5 bases, with 13 bases between. The CDR3 extends over 14 amino acids. In germline, CDR1 is SEHNR, CDR2 FQNEAQ (reference sequence).

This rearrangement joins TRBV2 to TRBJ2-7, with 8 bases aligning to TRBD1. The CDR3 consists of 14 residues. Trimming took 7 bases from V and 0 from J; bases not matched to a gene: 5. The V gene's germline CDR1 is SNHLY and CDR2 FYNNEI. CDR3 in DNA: TGTGCCAGCACCCGGGACAGGAGCTCCTACGAGCAGTACTTC. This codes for CASTRDRSSYEQYF.

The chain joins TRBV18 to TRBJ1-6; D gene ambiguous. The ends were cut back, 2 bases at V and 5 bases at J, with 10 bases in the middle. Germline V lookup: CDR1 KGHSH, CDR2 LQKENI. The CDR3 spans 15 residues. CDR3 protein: CASSPNTQNNSPLHF. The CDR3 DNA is TGTGCCAGCTCACCAAACACCCAAAATAATTCACCCCTCCACTTT.

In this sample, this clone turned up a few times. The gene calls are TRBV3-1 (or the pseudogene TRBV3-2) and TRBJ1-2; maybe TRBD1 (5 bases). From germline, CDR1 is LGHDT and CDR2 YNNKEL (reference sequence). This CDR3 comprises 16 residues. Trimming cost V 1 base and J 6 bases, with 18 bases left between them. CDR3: CASSQGWRLDRNGYTF. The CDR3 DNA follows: TGTGCCAGCAGCCAAGGATGGCGCCTCGACAGAAATGGCTACACCTTC.

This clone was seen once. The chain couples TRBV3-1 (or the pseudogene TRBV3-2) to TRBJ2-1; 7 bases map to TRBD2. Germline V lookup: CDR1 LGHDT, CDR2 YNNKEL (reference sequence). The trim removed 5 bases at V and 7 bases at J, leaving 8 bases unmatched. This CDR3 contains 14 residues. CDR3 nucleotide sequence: TGTGCCAGCAGCTCGGGCGGGGGTGAGAATGAGCAGTTCTTC. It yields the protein CASSSGGGENEQFF.

In DNA form, the CDR3 reads TGCAGCGTCGTAGGGACTAGCGATCAAGAGACCCAGTACTTC. Protein: CSVVGTSDQETQYF. The genes are TRBV29-1 and TRBJ2-5, with 10 bases matching TRBD2. V was clipped by 6 bases and J by 2 bases; unmatched bases: 6. The CDR3 is 14 residues long. Looked up from germline, CDR1 is SQVTM and CDR2 is ANQGSEA.

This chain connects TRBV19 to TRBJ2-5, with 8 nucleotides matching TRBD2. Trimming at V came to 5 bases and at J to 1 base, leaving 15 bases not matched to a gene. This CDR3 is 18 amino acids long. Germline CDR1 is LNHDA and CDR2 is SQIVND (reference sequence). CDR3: CASSPRPYLAGGQETQYF. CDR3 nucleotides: TGTGCCAGTAGTCCTCGCCCATACCTAGCGGGCGGCCAAGAGACCCAGTACTTC.

The CDR3 sequence: CASSYVVNTEAFF. CDR3 sequence (DNA): TGTGCCAGCAGTTACGTAGTGAACACTGAAGCTTTCTTT. The chain carries TRBV6-5 and TRBJ1-1; D remains unclear. V dropped 2 bases and J dropped 0 bases, with 4 bases sitting between them. This CDR3 contains 13 residues. CDR1 and CDR2 (germline): MNHEY, SVGAGI.

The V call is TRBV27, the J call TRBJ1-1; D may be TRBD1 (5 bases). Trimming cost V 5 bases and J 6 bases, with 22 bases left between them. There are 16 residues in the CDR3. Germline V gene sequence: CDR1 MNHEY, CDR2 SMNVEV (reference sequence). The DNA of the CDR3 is TGTGCCAGCAGTCGCGCGCCAGTAGGGGTAGGCTCTGAAGCTTTCTTT. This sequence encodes CASSRAPVGVGSEAFF.

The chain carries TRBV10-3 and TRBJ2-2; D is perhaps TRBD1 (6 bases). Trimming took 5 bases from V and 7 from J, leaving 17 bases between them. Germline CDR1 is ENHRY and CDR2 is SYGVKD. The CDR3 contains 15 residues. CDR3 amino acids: CAISRTGTLNGELFF. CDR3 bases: TGTGCCATCAGTAGAACCGGGACACTCAACGGGGAGCTGTTTTTT.